The 23 T cell receptor beta chains presented below share a single source sample, sequenced in a study of a mutant IDH1 vaccine in newly diagnosed glioma. Clones were sequenced by immunoSEQ multiplex PCR, and TCRdb holds only the in-frame ones, with some missing. The sample includes roughly 70,000 clones, over 70% seen only once; the top ten take approximately 4.5%. Time point of the sample: baseline, week 1 (first vaccination visit). Treatment given: pre-vaccination baseline after standard-of-care therapy. The material was peripheral blood mononuclear cells (PBMCs), obtained from a glioma patient treated with radiotherapy, temozolomide or both. Source of these receptors: a woman between 18 and 29 years old with glioma. Some clones in this sample may be carry-over from other donors' samples.

The V gene is TRBV7-6, the J gene TRBJ2-5; D remains ambiguous. V dropped 5 bases and J dropped 3 bases, with 4 bases sitting between them. CDR3 length equals 11 residues. From germline, CDR1 is SGHVS and CDR2 FNYEAQ. CDR3 loop: CASSPKETQYF. The CDR3 DNA is TGTGCCAGCAGCCCGAAAGAGACCCAGTACTTC.

The V call is TRBV7-8, the J call TRBJ1-5, with D tentatively TRBD1 (5 bases). This CDR3 has 14 amino acids. V was pared by 0 bases and J by 4 bases, with 7 bases between. Germline V lookup: CDR1 SGHVS, CDR2 FQNEAQ. The CDR3 protein is CASSLAGVNQPQHF. The CDR3 DNA reads TGTGCCAGCAGCTTAGCGGGGGTGAATCAGCCCCAGCATTTT.

The chain couples TRBV4-2 to TRBJ2-3; 8 positions agree with TRBD1. This CDR3 spans 15 amino acids. Germline V CDR1 and CDR2: LGHNA, YNFKEQ. V lost 4 bases to trimming and J lost 4 bases; unmatched junction nucleotides: 7. This CDR3 is CASSLQDREPDTQYF. The CDR3 DNA follows: TGTGCCAGCAGCCTGCAGGACAGGGAACCAGATACGCAGTATTTT.

This chain links TRBV7-2 with TRBJ2-5; no reliable D call. Deletions cut 5 bases from V and 5 bases from J, with 18 bases between. CDR1 is SGHTA, CDR2 FQGNSA, per germline. CDR3 length: 15 amino acids. This CDR3 is CASSQWWGRTETQYF. For the CDR3, the DNA is TGTGCCAGCAGCCAATGGTGGGGTAGAACGGAGACCCAGTACTTC.

This chain links TRBV6-6 with TRBJ1-3; D might be TRBD1 (5 bases). The CDR3 is 16 residues long. V was trimmed by 1 base and J by 0 bases, leaving 10 bases between them. Per germline, CDR1 MNHNY and CDR2 SVGAGI (reference sequence). The chain's CDR3 is CASSYFSTVSGNTIYF. The DNA of the CDR3 is TGTGCCAGCAGTTACTTCTCGACAGTCTCTGGAAACACCATATATTTT.

J is TRBJ2-2 and V is TRBV12-5; 11 bases match TRBD1. CDR3 length: 15 amino acids. Per germline, CDR1 LGHNT and CDR2 FRNRAP. The V gene end was trimmed by 5 bases and the J gene end by 3 bases; junction bases not matched to a gene: 2. CDR3 DNA sequence: TGTGCTAGTGGTATGGACAGGGGGCACACCGGGGAGCTGTTTTTT. Protein: CASGMDRGHTGELFF.

The rearrangement uses TRBV4-1 and TRBJ1-4; D not resolved. Germline CDR1 reads MGHRA; CDR2 reads YSYEKL. Trimming shortened V by 4 bases and J by 8 bases, and 17 bases separated the two germline ends. The CDR3 consists of 15 residues. The CDR3 nucleotides read TGCGCCAGCAGCCTACTAAGTCTGACTGGGGAAAAACTGTTTTTT. This translates into CASSLLSLTGEKLFF.

This chain joins TRBV4-1 and TRBJ2-3, with no clear D. The germline V gene encodes CDR1 MGHRA and CDR2 YSYEKL. The CDR3 runs to 15 residues. The V gene lost 1 base and the J gene lost 2 bases, with 10 bases spanning the gap. CDR3 nucleotide sequence: TGCGCCAGCAGCCAAGTCCAAAGTTTCACAGATACGCAGTATTTT. Protein: CASSQVQSFTDTQYF.

The chain couples TRBV19 to TRBJ1-2; no definite D call. V lost 10 bases, J lost 2 bases, and 8 bases lay in between. The CDR3 is 11 residues long. Germline V CDR1 and CDR2: LNHDA, SQIVND (reference sequence). The CDR3 region is CATEGNYGYTF. CDR3 DNA: TGTGCCACTGAGGGCAACTATGGCTACACCTTC.

This rearrangement joins TRBV4-3 to TRBJ2-3; D may be TRBD1 or TRBD2 (6 bases each). Trimming removed 1 base at V and 0 bases at J, with 14 bases between. The germline gives CDR1 LGHNA, CDR2 YSLEER. The CDR3 spans 17 residues. The CDR3 protein is CASSQGVGGLSTDTQYF. In DNA form, the CDR3 reads TGCGCCAGCAGCCAAGGAGTGGGGGGCCTAAGCACAGATACGCAGTATTTT.

The chain joins TRBV19 to TRBJ2-2, with 7 bases that match TRBD1. V lost 5 bases to trimming and J lost 3 bases; unmatched junction nucleotides: 6. The CDR3 contains 15 residues. Looked up from germline, CDR1 is LNHDA and CDR2 is SQIVND (reference sequence). The CDR3 sequence: CASSQTGPYTGELFF. The CDR3 DNA follows: TGTGCCAGTAGTCAGACAGGGCCCTACACCGGGGAGCTGTTTTTT.

The J gene is TRBJ2-5, the V gene TRBV7-2; TRBD1 is a possible D gene (6 bases). Trimming removed 2 bases at V and 4 bases at J, with 8 bases between. Germline values: CDR1 SGHTA, CDR2 FQGNSA. The CDR3 has 13 residues. CDR3 in amino acids: CASSLLGAETQYF. DNA for the CDR3: TGTGCCAGCAGCTTACTGGGGGCAGAGACCCAGTACTTC.

J is TRBJ1-1 and V is TRBV6-6; D is ambiguous. Trimming took off 2 bases at V and 7 bases at J, with 2 bases between the two ends. CDR1 and CDR2 from the germline V gene are MNHNY and SVGAGI (reference sequence). This CDR3 comprises 10 residues. CDR3: CASSYSEAFF. CDR3 DNA sequence: TGTGCCAGCAGTTACAGTGAAGCTTTCTTT.

The chain carries TRBV5-1 and TRBJ2-1; a possible D gene is TRBD1 (6 bases). Trimming removed 5 bases from V and 10 bases from J, with 19 bases in between. This CDR3 has 14 residues. The germline V gene encodes CDR1 SGHRS and CDR2 YFSETQ. The CDR3 nucleotides read TGCGCCAGCAGGGCTTTGACAGGTGGGACGGAGCAGTTCTTC. Encoded protein: CASRALTGGTEQFF.

The V and J genes are TRBV5-1 and TRBJ1-1; D may be TRBD1 (5 bases). The CDR3 is 14 amino acids. The germline V gene has CDR1 SGHRS and CDR2 YFSETQ. V lost 4 bases and J lost 1, with 11 bases in between. The CDR3 region is CASSVDTGNTEAFF. CDR3 sequence (DNA): TGCGCCAGCAGCGTCGACACAGGGAACACTGAAGCTTTCTTT.

CDR3 loop: CASSRDTEAFF. As DNA, the CDR3 is TGTGCCAGCAGTCGGGACACTGAAGCTTTCTTT. The chain is built from TRBV6-5 and TRBJ1-1; no definite D call. V was pared by 5 bases and J by 3 bases, with 4 bases between. The CDR3 sequence is 11 residues long. Germline lookup yields CDR1 MNHEY and CDR2 SVGAGI.

V gene TRBV6-5 combines with J gene TRBJ1-1, with TRBD1 matching over 10 bases. CDR1 MNHEY and CDR2 SVGAGI come from the germline V gene. The CDR3 length is 14 residues. V shed 4 bases and J 4 bases; nucleotides not matched to a gene: 3. The CDR3 sequence: CASSLGQGGTEAFF. CDR3 sequence (DNA): TGTGCCAGCAGTTTAGGACAGGGGGGCACTGAAGCTTTCTTT.

The chain carries TRBV23-1 and TRBJ1-2, with TRBD1 identical over 8 bases. TRBV23-1 is reported as an ORF; its role is uncertain. This CDR3 region has 16 residues. The ends lost 8 bases at V and 6 bases at J; junction bases unmatched: 17. The CDR3 protein is CASHRTGRLLFDGYTF. CDR3 DNA sequence: TGCGCCAGCCATAGGACAGGGAGGCTCCTTTTCGATGGCTACACCTTC.

This rearrangement joins TRBV9 to TRBJ1-6; a possible D gene is TRBD1 (6 bases). The CDR3 spans 15 residues. The germline gives CDR1 SGDLS, CDR2 YYNGEE. Trimming took off 2 bases at V and 8 bases at J, with 14 bases between the two ends. The chain's CDR3 is CASSVEQGKHSPLHF. CDR3 bases: TGTGCCAGCAGCGTTGAACAGGGCAAACATTCACCCCTCCACTTT.

The genes are TRBV10-1 and TRBJ1-1, with D perhaps matching TRBD1 (6 bases). Germline CDR1 WNHNN, CDR2 SYGVQD (reference sequence). V was shortened by 0 bases and J by 6 bases, with 11 bases between the two germline ends. The CDR3 has 14 amino acids. The CDR3 DNA sequence: TGCGCCAGCAGTGAGTCAACAGGGTCCCCTGAAGCTTTCTTT. Protein: CASSESTGSPEAFF.

The chain recombines TRBV4-1 with TRBJ2-7; D not resolved. Germline-derived CDR1 and CDR2 are MGHRA and YSYEKL. The V end lost 2 bases, the J end lost 3 bases, and 20 bases lay between the germline ends. CDR3 length: 17 residues. The CDR3 reads CASSQPIKGRNHYEQYF. The CDR3 DNA follows: TGCGCCAGCAGCCAACCTATAAAGGGCAGAAACCACTACGAGCAGTACTTC.

This chain joins TRBV13 and TRBJ2-5, with D perhaps matching TRBD2 (6 bases). The CDR3 is made up of 15 amino acids. V lost 2 bases to trimming and J lost 4 bases, with 14 bases between them. Germline V gene data show CDR1 as PRHDT and CDR2 as FYEKMQ (reference sequence). In DNA form, the CDR3 reads TGTGCCAGCAGCTTAACGCGGGAAAGGGGAGAGACCCAGTACTTC. It specifies CASSLTRERGETQYF. The entire variable domain, with the rest obtained from reference TRBV13 and TRBJ2-5, is as follows: AAGVIQSPRHLIKEKRETATLKCYPIPRHDTVYWYQQGPGQDPQFLISFYEKMQSDKGSIPDRFSAQQFSDYHSELNMSSLELGDSALYFCASSLTRERGETQYFGPGTRLLVL.

The chain links TRBV5-4 to TRBJ2-7, with 9 bases aligning to TRBD2. Germline V gene sequence: CDR1 SGHNT, CDR2 YYREEE (reference sequence). V dropped 3 bases and J dropped 2; count of bases not matched to a gene: 3. The CDR3 covers 14 residues. CDR3 sequence reads: CASSSSSGAYEQYF. CDR3 bases: TGTGCCAGCAGCTCGTCTAGCGGGGCCTACGAGCAGTACTTC.